Each of the 9 T cell receptor beta chains below was sequenced from the same sample in a study of beta chain features in type 1 diabetes. Sequencing targeted expressed TCRB transcripts, as all isolated RNA had been reverse transcribed. The protocol was immunoSEQ multiplex PCR, while the TCRdb copy is restricted to in-frame clones and leaves out a portion. This sample has about 450,000 clones; about an eighth occur once, and the top ten carry less than 0.06%. Source material: naive CD4+ T cells from blood. These TCRs come from a woman younger than 30 in good health.

This clone showed up just a few times. V usage is TRBV5-1 and J usage is TRBJ2-1; 12 positions agree with TRBD2. Germline V gene data show CDR1 as SGHRS and CDR2 as YFSETQ. The CDR3 is made up of 16 amino acids. V dropped 4 bases and J dropped 6; count of bases not matched to a gene: 8. CDR3 region: CASSLRTSGIGNEQFF. CDR3 nucleotide sequence: TGCGCCAGCAGCCTACGGACTAGCGGGATAGGCAATGAGCAGTTCTTC.

This clone was detected a few times. V usage is TRBV9 and J usage is TRBJ1-4, with 9 bases identical to TRBD1. The CDR3 covers 16 residues. Trimming removed 6 bases from V and 5 bases from J; junction bases left unmatched: 11. The V gene's germline CDR1 is SGDLS and CDR2 YYNGEE. The CDR3 sequence: CASTPNSGTGNEKLFF. CDR3 sequence (DNA): TGTGCCAGCACCCCTAACTCCGGGACAGGGAATGAAAAACTGTTTTTT.

The CDR3 protein is CATSRDPNGADTQYF. The CDR3 region has the DNA TGTGCCACCAGCAGAGATCCTAACGGTGCAGATACGCAGTATTTT. The rearrangement links TRBV15 to TRBJ2-3; no definite D call. This CDR3 spans 15 amino acids. V lost 0 bases and J lost 4, with 11 bases in between. Looked up from germline, CDR1 is LNHNV and CDR2 is YYDKDF (reference sequence).

This chain connects TRBV7-2 to TRBJ2-5, with D possibly matching TRBD1 (6 bases). The V gene's germline CDR1 is SGHTA and CDR2 FQGNSA. The CDR3 extends over 13 amino acids. V lost 1 base and J lost 3, with 6 bases in between. CDR3 sequence reads: CASSLGTEETQYF. The CDR3 bases are TGTGCCAGCAGCTTAGGGACAGAAGAGACCCAGTACTTC. Using reference TRBV7-2 and TRBJ2-5 for the parts outside the CDR3, the full variable domain is GAGVSQSPSNKVTEKGKDVELRCDPISGHTALYWYRQSLGQGLEFLIYFQGNSAPDKSGLPSDRFSAERTGGSVSTLTIQRTQQEDSAVYLCASSLGTEETQYFGPGTRLLVL.

This clone was counted only a few times. Other DNA sequences in this specimen translate into the identical CDR3. V gene TRBV29-1 combines with J gene TRBJ1-5, with unresolved D. CDR1 is SQVTM, CDR2 ANQGSEA, per germline. This CDR3 is built from 12 residues. V lost 4 bases and J lost 2, with 6 bases in between. DNA of the CDR3: TGCAGCGTTGGGCAGGGCAATCAGCCCCAGCATTTT. As protein: CSVGQGNQPQHF.

V gene TRBV5-1 combines with J gene TRBJ2-1, with D unresolved. V lost 0 bases, J lost 10 bases, and 5 bases lay in between. The CDR3 loop spans 11 amino acids. CDR1 SGHRS and CDR2 YFSETQ come from the germline V gene. CDR3 residues: CASSLAYEQFF. The CDR3 DNA follows: TGCGCCAGCAGCTTGGCCTACGAGCAGTTCTTC.

The chain is built from TRBV2 and TRBJ2-5; no firm D call. CDR1 and CDR2 (germline): SNHLY, FYNNEI. The V and J ends lost 3 bases and 5 bases respectively, with 10 bases between them. This CDR3 contains 13 residues. CDR3 nucleotide sequence: TGTGCCAGCAGTGAGGGTCTTAGGGAGACCCAGTACTTC. Translating it yields CASSEGLRETQYF.

This clone was observed a handful of times. The chain uses TRBV5-1 and TRBJ2-7, with 7 bases identical to TRBD2. From germline, CDR1 is SGHRS and CDR2 YFSETQ. This CDR3 comprises 13 residues. After removal of 1 base from V and 3 bases from J, the junction contained 1 base not matched to a gene. The CDR3 nucleotides read TGCGCCAGCAGCTTGTCTAGCGGCTACGAGCAGTACTTC. Its protein is CASSLSSGYEQYF.

This rearrangement joins TRBV7-9 to TRBJ2-3; 9 bases are shared with TRBD2. Germline values: CDR1 SEHNR, CDR2 FQNEAQ (reference sequence). The V gene end was trimmed by 0 bases and the J gene end by 1 base; junction bases not matched to a gene: 5. The CDR3 sequence is 17 residues long. This CDR3 is CASSLALRLAGTDTQYF. Written as DNA, the CDR3 is TGTGCCAGCAGCTTAGCCTTACGACTAGCGGGCACAGATACGCAGTATTTT. Full variable domain (remainder filled in from reference TRBV7-9 and TRBJ2-3): DTGVSQNPRHKITKRGQNVTFRCDPISEHNRLYWYRQTLGQGPEFLTYFQNEAQLEKSRLLSDRFSAERPKGSFSTLEIQRTEQGDSAMYLCASSLALRLAGTDTQYFGPGTRLTVL.